This T cell receptor (beta chain) comes out of a study of blood T cell repertoires in COVID-19. Study context: The study drew acute and convalescent COVID-19 samples from the United States, Italy and Spain. Sample material is recorded as cDNA or gDNA derived from T cells, B-cell-depleted T cells, or PBMCs.

The CDR3 consists of 14 residues. Germline V gene lookup returns CDR1 LGHNA and CDR2 YSLEER. Trimming removed 4 bases from V and 7 bases from J, with 14 bases in between. In the source study's methods: Amplification of reference gene primers provided the estimated nucleated cell counts. The repertoire was sequenced with immunoSEQ multiplex PCR; TCRdb's copy has only in-frame clones and lacks some. V and J calls and clone size come straight from that table; D and trimming were deduced from the DNA. In the table there are about 92,000 clones, around three quarters of which are singletons. This clonotype originated in a man aged 50 to 59 who had recovered from COVID-19. The source material was peripheral blood. The V gene is TRBV4-3, the J gene TRBJ1-5, with TRBD1 as a possible D gene (5 bases). In DNA form, the CDR3 reads TGCGCCAGCAGCCCTTCTTGGCGGGGCCAGCCCCAGCATTTT. This encodes CASSPSWRGQPQHF.